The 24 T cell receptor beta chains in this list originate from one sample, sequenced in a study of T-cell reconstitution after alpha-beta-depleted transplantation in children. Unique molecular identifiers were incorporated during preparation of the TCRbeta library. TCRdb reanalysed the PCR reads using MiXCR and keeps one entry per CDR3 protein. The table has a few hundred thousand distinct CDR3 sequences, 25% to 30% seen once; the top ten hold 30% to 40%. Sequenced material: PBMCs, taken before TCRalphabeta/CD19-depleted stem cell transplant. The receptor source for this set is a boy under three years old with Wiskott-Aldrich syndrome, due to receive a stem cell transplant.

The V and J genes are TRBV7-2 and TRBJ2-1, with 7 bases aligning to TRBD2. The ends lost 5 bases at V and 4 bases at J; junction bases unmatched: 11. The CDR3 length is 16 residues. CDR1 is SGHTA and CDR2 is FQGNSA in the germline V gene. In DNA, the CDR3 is TGTGCCAGCAGCGCGGGACTACCCTTCGATTACAATGAGCAGTTCTTC. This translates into CASSAGLPFDYNEQFF.

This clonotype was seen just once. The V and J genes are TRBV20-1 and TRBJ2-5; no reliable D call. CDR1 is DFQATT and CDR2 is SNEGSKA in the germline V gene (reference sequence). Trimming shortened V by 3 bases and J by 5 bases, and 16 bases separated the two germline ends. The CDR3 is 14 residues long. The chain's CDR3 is CSASLSNSHETQYF. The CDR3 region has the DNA TGCAGTGCTAGTCTGTCCAACTCTCACGAGACCCAGTACTTC.

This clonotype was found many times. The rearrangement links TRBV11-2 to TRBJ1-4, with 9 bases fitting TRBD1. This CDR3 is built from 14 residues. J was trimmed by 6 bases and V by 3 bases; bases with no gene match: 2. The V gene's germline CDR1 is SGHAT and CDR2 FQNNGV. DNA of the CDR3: TGTGCCAGCAGCTTGGGACAGGGAGATGAAAAACTGTTTTTT. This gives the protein CASSLGQGDEKLFF.

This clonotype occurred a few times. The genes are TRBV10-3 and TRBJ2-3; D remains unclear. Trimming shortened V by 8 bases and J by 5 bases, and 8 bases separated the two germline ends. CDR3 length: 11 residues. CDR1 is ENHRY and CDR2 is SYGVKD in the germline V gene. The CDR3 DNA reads TGTGCCATCTCCGGAGTAGATACGCAGTATTTT. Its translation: CAISGVDTQYF.

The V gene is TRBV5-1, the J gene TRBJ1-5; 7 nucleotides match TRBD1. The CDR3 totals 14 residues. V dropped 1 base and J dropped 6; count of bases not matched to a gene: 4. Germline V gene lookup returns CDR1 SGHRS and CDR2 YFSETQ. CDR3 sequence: CASSLKGGGQPQHF. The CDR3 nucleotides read TGCGCCAGCAGCTTGAAAGGGGGCGGTCAGCCCCAGCATTTT.

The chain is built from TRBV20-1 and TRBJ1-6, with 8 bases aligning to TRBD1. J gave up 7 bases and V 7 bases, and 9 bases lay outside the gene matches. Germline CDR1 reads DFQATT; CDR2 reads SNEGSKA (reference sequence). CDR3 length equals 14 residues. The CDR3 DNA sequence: TGCAGTGTTTCCCGGACAGGGCCGAATTCACCCCTCCACTTT. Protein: CSVSRTGPNSPLHF.

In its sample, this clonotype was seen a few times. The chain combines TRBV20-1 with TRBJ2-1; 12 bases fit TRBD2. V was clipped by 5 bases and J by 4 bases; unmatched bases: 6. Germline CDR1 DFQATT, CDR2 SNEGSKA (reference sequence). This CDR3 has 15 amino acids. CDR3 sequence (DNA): TGCAGTGCTGACCAACTAGCGGGAGGATACAATGAGCAGTTCTTC. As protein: CSADQLAGGYNEQFF.

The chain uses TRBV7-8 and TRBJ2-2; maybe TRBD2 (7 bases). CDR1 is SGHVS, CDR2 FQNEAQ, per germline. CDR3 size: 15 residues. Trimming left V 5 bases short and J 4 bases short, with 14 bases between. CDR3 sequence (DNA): TGTGCCAGCAGCCCCCGGGGGGCGGGCACCGGGGAGCTGTTTTTT. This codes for CASSPRGAGTGELFF.

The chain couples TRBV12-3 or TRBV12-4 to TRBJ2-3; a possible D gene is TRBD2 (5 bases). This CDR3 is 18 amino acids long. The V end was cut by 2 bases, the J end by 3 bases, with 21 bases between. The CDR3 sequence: CASSLYRLGSLSTDTQYF. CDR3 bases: TGTGCCAGCAGTTTATATCGCTTGGGGAGCCTTAGTACAGATACGCAGTATTTT.

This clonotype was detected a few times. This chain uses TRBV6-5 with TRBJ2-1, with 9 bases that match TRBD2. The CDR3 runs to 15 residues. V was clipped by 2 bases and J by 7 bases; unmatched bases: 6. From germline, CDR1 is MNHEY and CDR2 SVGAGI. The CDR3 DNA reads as TGTGCCAGCAGTTACGGAGTAGCGGGAGTAAATGAGCAGTTCTTC. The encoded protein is CASSYGVAGVNEQFF.

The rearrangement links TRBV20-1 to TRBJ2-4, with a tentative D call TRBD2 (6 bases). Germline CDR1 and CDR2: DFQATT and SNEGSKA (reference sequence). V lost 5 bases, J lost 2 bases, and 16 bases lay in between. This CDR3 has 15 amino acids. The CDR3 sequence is CSARSGPGPKNIQYF. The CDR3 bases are TGCAGTGCTCGAAGCGGGCCGGGTCCCAAAAACATTCAGTACTTC.

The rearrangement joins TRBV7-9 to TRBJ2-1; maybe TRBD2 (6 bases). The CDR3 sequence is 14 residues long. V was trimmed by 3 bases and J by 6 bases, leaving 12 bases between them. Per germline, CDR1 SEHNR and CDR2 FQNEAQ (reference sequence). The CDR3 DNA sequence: TGTGCCAGCAGCTTTGGGGGGTCCCCCAATGAGCAGTTCTTC. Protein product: CASSFGGSPNEQFF.

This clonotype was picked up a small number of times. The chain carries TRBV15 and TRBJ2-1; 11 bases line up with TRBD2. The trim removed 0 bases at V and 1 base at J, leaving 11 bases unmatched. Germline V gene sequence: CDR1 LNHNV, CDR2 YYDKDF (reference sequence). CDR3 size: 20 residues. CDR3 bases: TGTGCCACCAGCAGAGATCTCGGACTAGCGGGCGGGGTTTCCTACAATGAGCAGTTCTTC. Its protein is CATSRDLGLAGGVSYNEQFF.

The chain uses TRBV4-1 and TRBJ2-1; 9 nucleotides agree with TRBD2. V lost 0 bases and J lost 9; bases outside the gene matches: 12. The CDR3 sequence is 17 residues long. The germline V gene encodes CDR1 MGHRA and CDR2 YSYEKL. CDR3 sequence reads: CASSQDTGADSGSEQFF. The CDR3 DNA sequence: TGCGCCAGCAGCCAAGATACAGGGGCCGATAGCGGGAGTGAGCAGTTCTTC.

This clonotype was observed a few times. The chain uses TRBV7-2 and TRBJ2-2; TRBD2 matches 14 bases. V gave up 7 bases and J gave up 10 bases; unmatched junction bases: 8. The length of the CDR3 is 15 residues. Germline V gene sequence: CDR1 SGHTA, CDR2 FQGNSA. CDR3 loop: CASMQTSGRAVELFF. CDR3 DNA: TGTGCCAGCATGCAGACTAGCGGGAGGGCCGTGGAGCTGTTTTTT.

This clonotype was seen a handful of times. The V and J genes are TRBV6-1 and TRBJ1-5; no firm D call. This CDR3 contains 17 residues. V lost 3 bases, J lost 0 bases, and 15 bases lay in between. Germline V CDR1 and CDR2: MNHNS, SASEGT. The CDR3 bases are TGTGCCAGCAGTGAGGGCGTTGGGATAATTAGCAATCAGCCCCAGCATTTT. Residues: CASSEGVGIISNQPQHF.

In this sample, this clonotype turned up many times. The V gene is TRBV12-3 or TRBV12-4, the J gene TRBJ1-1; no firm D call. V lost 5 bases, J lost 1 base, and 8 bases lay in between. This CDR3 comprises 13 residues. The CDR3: CASSLTQNTEAFF. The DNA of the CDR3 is TGTGCCAGCAGTCTTACACAGAACACTGAAGCTTTCTTT.

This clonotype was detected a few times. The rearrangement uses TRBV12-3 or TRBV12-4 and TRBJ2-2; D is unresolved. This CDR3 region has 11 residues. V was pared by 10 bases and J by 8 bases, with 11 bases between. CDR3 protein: CATRQLGELFF. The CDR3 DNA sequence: TGTGCCACCCGACAATTAGGGGAGCTGTTTTTT.

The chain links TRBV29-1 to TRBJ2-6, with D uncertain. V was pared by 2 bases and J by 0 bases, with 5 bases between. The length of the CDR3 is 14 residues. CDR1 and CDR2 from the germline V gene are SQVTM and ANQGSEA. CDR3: CSVEYSSGANVLTF. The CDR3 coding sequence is TGCAGCGTTGAATACAGCTCTGGGGCCAACGTCCTGACTTTC.

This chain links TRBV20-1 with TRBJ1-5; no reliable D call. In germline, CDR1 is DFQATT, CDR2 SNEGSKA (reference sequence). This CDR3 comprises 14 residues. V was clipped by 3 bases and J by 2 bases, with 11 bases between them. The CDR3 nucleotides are TGCAGTGCTAGGTCGGGTGATGGCAATCAGCCCCAGCATTTT. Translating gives CSARSGDGNQPQHF.

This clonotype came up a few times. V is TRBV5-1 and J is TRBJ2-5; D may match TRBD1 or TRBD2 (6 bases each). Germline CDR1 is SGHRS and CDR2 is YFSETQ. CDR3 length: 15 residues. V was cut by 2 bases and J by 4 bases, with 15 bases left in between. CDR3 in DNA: TGCGCCAGCAGCTTCGGAGGGGGAGGTAGAGAGACCCAGTACTTC. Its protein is CASSFGGGGRETQYF.

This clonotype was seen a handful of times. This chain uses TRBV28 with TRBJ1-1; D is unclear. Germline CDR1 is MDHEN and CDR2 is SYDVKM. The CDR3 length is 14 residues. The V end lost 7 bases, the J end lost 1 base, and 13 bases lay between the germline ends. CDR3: CASKGGDRNTEAFF. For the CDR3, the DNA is TGTGCCAGCAAAGGAGGTGATAGGAACACTGAAGCTTTCTTT.

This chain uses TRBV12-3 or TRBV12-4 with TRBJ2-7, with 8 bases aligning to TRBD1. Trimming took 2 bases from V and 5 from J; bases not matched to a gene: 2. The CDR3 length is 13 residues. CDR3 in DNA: TGTGCCAGCAGTTTAACAGGGGGAGACGAGCAGTACTTC. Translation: CASSLTGGDEQYF.

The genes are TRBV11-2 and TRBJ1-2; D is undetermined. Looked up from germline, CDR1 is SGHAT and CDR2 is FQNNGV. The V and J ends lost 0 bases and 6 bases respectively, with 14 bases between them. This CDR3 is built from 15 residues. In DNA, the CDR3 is TGTGCCAGCAGCTTAGATCACCGTTTTAGGAATGGCTACACCTTC. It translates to CASSLDHRFRNGYTF.